These 10 T cell receptor beta chains originate from one sample sequenced in a study of shared clonotypes between healthy human individuals. TCRdb keeps only in-frame clones here, not all; method: immunoSEQ multiplex PCR. The sample gives 2,500,000 or so clones, more than 85% of which show up once; 0.36% is in the top ten. The sample was naive CD4+ T cells from PBMCs. The subset here: CD45RA+ positively selected. The receptors come from a man between 18 and 35 years old in good health. Some clones in this sample may be carry-over from other donors' samples.

The chain has TRBV5-8 and TRBJ2-3; TRBD2 matches at 8 bases. Germline V gene data show CDR1 as SGHTS and CDR2 as YDEGEE. V lost 0 bases and J lost 1; bases outside the gene matches: 4. This CDR3 comprises 16 residues. CDR3 sequence (DNA): TGTGCCAGCAGCTTGGCGGCGACTAGCGGCACAGATACGCAGTATTTT. It specifies CASSLAATSGTDTQYF.

The CDR3 sequence: CSVEVREPITDTQYF. The CDR3, as DNA: TGCAGCGTTGAAGTAAGGGAGCCCATCACAGATACGCAGTATTTT. The genes are TRBV29-1 and TRBJ2-3, with D maybe TRBD2 (5 bases). The CDR3 consists of 15 residues. The germline gives CDR1 SQVTM, CDR2 ANQGSEA. The V and J ends lost 1 base and 2 bases respectively, with 13 bases between them.

As to this clone: Other DNA sequences from this sample encode an identical CDR3 as well. This rearrangement joins TRBV5-1 to TRBJ2-1; 13 positions match TRBD2. After removal of 7 bases from V and 5 bases from J, the junction contained 6 bases not matched to a gene. Looked up from germline, CDR1 is SGHRS and CDR2 is YFSETQ. The CDR3 runs 15 residues. DNA of the CDR3: TGCGCCAGCCGCCCGGGACTAGCGGGAAACAATGAGCAGTTCTTC. Its protein product is CASRPGLAGNNEQFF.

CDR3 region: CSVGTAGRAEAFF. CDR3 bases: TGCAGCGTTGGTACCGCAGGGAGGGCTGAAGCTTTCTTT. This chain links TRBV29-1 with TRBJ1-1; perhaps TRBD1 as D (5 bases). The CDR3 contains 13 residues. CDR1 is SQVTM and CDR2 is ANQGSEA in the germline V gene. V shed 4 bases and J shed 6 bases, with 15 bases lying between them.

The rearrangement joins TRBV11-2 to TRBJ2-7; D remains ambiguous. V lost 3 bases to trimming and J lost 2 bases, with 5 bases between them. The CDR3 length is 12 residues. Per germline, CDR1 SGHAT and CDR2 FQNNGV. In DNA form, the CDR3 reads TGTGCCAGCAGCTTTTATCCCTACGAGCAGTACTTC. Encoded protein: CASSFYPYEQYF.

Of note for this clone: This CDR3 is also generated by other DNA sequences in the sample. The V and J genes are TRBV6-6 and TRBJ1-1; maybe TRBD1 (5 bases). V shed 5 bases and J shed 1 base, with 11 bases lying between them. Looked up from germline, CDR1 is MNHNY and CDR2 is SVGAGI (reference sequence). This CDR3 has 14 amino acids. The CDR3 DNA reads as TGTGCCAGCAGTCCCCGTAGGGGGAACACTGAAGCTTTCTTT. Its translation is CASSPRRGNTEAFF.

The CDR3: CASSLSGSWHEQYF. The CDR3 DNA follows: TGCGCCAGCAGCTTAAGCGGGAGTTGGCACGAGCAGTACTTC. The chain links TRBV5-1 to TRBJ2-5, with 8 bases that match TRBD2. TRBJ2-7 explains the end of the DNA better; the J call may be wrong. This CDR3 spans 14 amino acids. Per germline, CDR1 SGHRS and CDR2 YFSETQ.

V gene TRBV5-1 combines with J gene TRBJ1-1, with 8 positions matching TRBD1. Germline V gives CDR1 SGHRS, CDR2 YFSETQ. The CDR3 loop spans 13 amino acids. Unmatched junction bases numbered 1, after V lost 5 bases and J lost 1 base. The CDR3 reads CASSQGANTEAFF. The CDR3 DNA reads as TGCGCCAGCAGTCAGGGGGCGAACACTGAAGCTTTCTTT.

V is TRBV28 and J is TRBJ1-2, with D tentatively TRBD1 (5 bases). The CDR3 sequence is 13 residues long. Trimming pared 6 bases from V and 5 bases from J, leaving 13 bases between. Germline V gene sequence: CDR1 MDHEN, CDR2 SYDVKM. The CDR3 sequence: CASRLGRTYGYTF. Here the CDR3 DNA reads TGTGCCAGCAGACTGGGACGGACGTATGGCTACACCTTC.

The CDR3 is CASSLPSGMNEQFF. CDR3 coding DNA: TGTGCCAGCAGTCTTCCTAGCGGGATGAATGAGCAGTTCTTC. The chain carries TRBV28 and TRBJ2-1; 9 bases agree with TRBD2. Trimming cost V 5 bases and J 7 bases; bases outside gene matches: 6. Germline V CDR1 and CDR2: MDHEN, SYDVKM. The CDR3 is 14 amino acids.